One and the same sample provided the 27 T cell receptor beta chains below, sequenced in a study of T cells in Graves' hyperthyroidism and ophthalmopathy (dated by TCRdb to the late 2010s). The library relied on multiplex PCR. This sample was sequenced with an Illumina HiSeq 2000. The TCR beta CDR3 regions were amplified from the RNA transcripts. A first-round RT-PCR of the TCR CDR3 used the HTBI primer set with the Qiagen OneStep RT-PCR kit. The public reads were quality trimmed at Q25 with fastp and then assembled into clones with MiXCR by TCRdb, keeping productive beta chains. Each CDR3 protein appears once, grouped with its most common genes and DNA. This sample lists fewer than 900,000 distinct CDR3 sequences; over 15% were detected once. Approximately 15% of the sample is in the top ten clones. The sequencing sample was made of blood. The origin of the receptors is a woman aged 45 to 65 with Graves' hyperthyroidism that later progressed to Graves' ophthalmopathy.

The gene calls are TRBV20-1 and TRBJ2-1; 8 bases map to TRBD2. Germline values: CDR1 DFQATT, CDR2 SNEGSKA (reference sequence). Germline trimming cut 2 bases from V and 2 bases from J; bases unmatched to any gene: 11. CDR3 length equals 17 residues. The CDR3 sequence: CSARPNIAGWTYNEQFF. CDR3 in DNA: TGCAGTGCTAGACCCAACATAGCGGGGTGGACCTACAATGAGCAGTTCTTC.

This sequence joins TRBV20-1 and TRBJ2-1; possible D gene TRBD2, 6 bases. V was pared by 5 bases and J by 2 bases, with 16 bases between. CDR3 length: 15 amino acids. Germline-derived CDR1 and CDR2 are DFQATT and SNEGSKA (reference sequence). The DNA of the CDR3 is TGCAGTGCTCCATCCCGGGACTTCCCCTACAATGAGCAGTTCTTC. Its translation is CSAPSRDFPYNEQFF.

The chain combines TRBV20-1 with TRBJ2-1; 8 bases map to TRBD2. J was trimmed by 8 bases and V by 6 bases; bases with no gene match: 3. This CDR3 has 11 amino acids. Germline V gives CDR1 DFQATT, CDR2 SNEGSKA (reference sequence). The CDR3 loop is CSAPAGDEQFF. The DNA of the CDR3 is TGCAGTGCACCAGCGGGGGATGAGCAGTTCTTC.

This clonotype was seen ten or more times. This sequence joins TRBV18 and TRBJ2-3; D is ambiguous. CDR1 is KGHSH, CDR2 LQKENI, per germline. CDR3 length: 13 amino acids. Trimming removed 7 bases at V and 4 bases at J, with 12 bases between. As DNA, the CDR3 is TGTGCCAGCTTGCCCCGGGCGGCAGATACGCAGTATTTT. Its protein product is CASLPRAADTQYF.

This clonotype was seen repeatedly, ten times or more. The V call is TRBV12-3 or TRBV12-4, the J call TRBJ2-5, with D perhaps matching TRBD1 (5 bases). The CDR3 has 14 amino acids. With 6 bases removed from V and 5 bases from J, the gap between germline ends came to 16 bases. CDR3 DNA: TGTGCCAGCAGACTCGCACAGGTTGATGAGACCCAGTACTTC. Translated: CASRLAQVDETQYF.

The chain uses TRBV11-2 and TRBJ1-2; 11 bases map to TRBD1. CDR3 length: 17 amino acids. The ends lost 5 bases at V and 1 base at J; junction bases unmatched: 9. CDR1 is SGHAT and CDR2 is FQNNGV in the germline V gene. The CDR3 sequence: CASSIQDRGPYNYGYTF. The CDR3 region has the DNA TGTGCCAGCAGCATCCAGGACAGGGGGCCCTATAACTATGGCTACACCTTC.

In its sample, this clonotype was seen many times. This chain links TRBV5-1 with TRBJ1-1, with D possibly matching TRBD1 (5 bases). V was clipped by 4 bases and J by 4 bases, with 11 bases between them. Germline V lookup: CDR1 SGHRS, CDR2 YFSETQ. The CDR3 is made up of 13 amino acids. The CDR3 bases are TGCGCCAGCAGCCTACCAGGGATCACTGAAGCTTTCTTT. It codes for CASSLPGITEAFF.

This clonotype was seen only a few times. CDR3 sequence (DNA): TGTGCCAGCAGCTTAAAGCGGGGGGCGCCCCAAGAGACCCAGTACTTC. Encoded protein: CASSLKRGAPQETQYF. The J gene is TRBJ2-5, the V gene TRBV5-4; 9 bases are a match to TRBD2. The CDR3 is 16 amino acids. Trimming at V came to 2 bases and at J to 1 base, leaving 6 bases not matched to a gene. Germline V gene data show CDR1 as SGHNT and CDR2 as YYREEE (reference sequence).

The chain joins TRBV6-9 to TRBJ2-7; unclear D gene. The germline V gene encodes CDR1 MNHGY and CDR2 SVAAGI. Trimming shortened V by 2 bases and J by 0 bases, and 11 bases separated the two germline ends. The CDR3 consists of 15 residues. The DNA for the CDR3 is TGTGCCAGCAGTTATGCCCCACAGAGCTCCTACGAGCAGTACTTC. Translated, it gives CASSYAPQSSYEQYF.

Details on this clonotype: An end of the junction does not agree with germline; a read error may underlie this. The chain carries TRBV29-1 and TRBJ2-1; D is ambiguous. The germline V gene encodes CDR1 SQVTM and CDR2 ANQGSEA. The length of the CDR3 is 15 residues. The CDR3 loop reads CSVEETPGSHNEQFF. The CDR3 DNA reads as TGCAGCGTTGAAGAAACCCCGGGCTCCCACAATGAGCAGTTCTTC.

This clonotype was detected only a few times. The chain uses TRBV3-1 and TRBJ1-6; D perhaps matches TRBD1 (5 bases). The ends were cut back, 1 base at V and 13 bases at J, with 14 bases in the middle. Per the germline V gene, CDR1 is LGHDT and CDR2 is YNNKEL (reference sequence). CDR3 length: 14 residues. The CDR3 region has the DNA TGTGCCAGCAGCCAAGGAGTCGGGGGATCGCCCCTCCACTTT. It codes for CASSQGVGGSPLHF.

A few counts support this clonotype. The DNA for the CDR3 is TGTGCCATCAACCCGGACAGCTCTGGAAACACCATATATTTT. Amino acid sequence: CAINPDSSGNTIYF. The rearrangement joins TRBV10-3 to TRBJ1-3; TRBD1 is a possible D gene (6 bases). The germline V gene encodes CDR1 ENHRY and CDR2 SYGVKD. V lost 7 bases and J 0 bases, leaving 10 bases between the germline ends. The CDR3 is 14 amino acids.

This clonotype was counted ten times or more. The chain uses TRBV5-5 and TRBJ2-1; possible D gene TRBD1, 6 bases. Trimming pared 2 bases from V and 0 bases from J, leaving 12 bases between. Germline V gene lookup returns CDR1 SGHKS and CDR2 YYEKEE (reference sequence). The CDR3 contains 16 residues. The CDR3 here is CASSFDRKSSYNEQFF. The CDR3 nucleotides read TGTGCCAGCAGCTTCGACAGGAAAAGCTCCTACAATGAGCAGTTCTTC.

This clonotype was recorded many times. The junction does not match germline at one end; this may be a read error. The chain joins TRBV2 to TRBJ2-1; 10 bases match TRBD2. Germline V gene lookup returns CDR1 SNHLY and CDR2 FYNNEI. The CDR3 extends over 15 amino acids. This chain's CDR3 is CASSEAGGLVNEQFF. Written as DNA, the CDR3 is TGTGCCAGCAGCGAAGCGGGGGGGCTTGTCAATGAGCAGTTCTTC. Full variable domain (outside the CDR3, taken from reference TRBV2 and TRBJ2-1): EPEVTQTPSHQVTQMGQEVILRCVPISNHLYFYWYRQILGQKVEFLVSFYNNEISEKSEIFDDQFSVERPDGSNFTLKIRSTKLEDSAMYFCASSEAGGLVNEQFFGPGTRLTVL.

J is TRBJ2-1 and V is TRBV19; 12 positions match TRBD2. The CDR3 has 15 residues. Germline CDR1 is LNHDA and CDR2 is SQIVND (reference sequence). Trimming cost V 10 bases and J 3 bases; bases outside gene matches: 7. The CDR3 sequence is CAKRTSGIDYNEQFF. The CDR3 DNA follows: TGTGCCAAACGGACTAGCGGGATCGACTACAATGAGCAGTTCTTC.

At least ten counts were recorded for this clonotype. The CDR3 region has the DNA TGTGCCAGCAAGAGATCGGCCGACTATGGCTACACCTTC. Protein product: CASKRSADYGYTF. This rearrangement joins TRBV2 to TRBJ1-2; no reliable D call. This CDR3 is 13 amino acids long. Trimming left V 7 bases short and J 3 bases short, with 12 bases between. The germline CDR1 and CDR2 sequences are SNHLY and FYNNEI.

This clonotype has just a few counts. The chain joins TRBV20-1 to TRBJ2-7; 8 bases match TRBD1. Trimming at V came to 6 bases and at J to 5 bases, leaving 9 bases not matched to a gene. The germline CDR1 and CDR2 sequences are DFQATT and SNEGSKA (reference sequence). The CDR3 has 13 amino acids. The CDR3 reads CSALGQGIHEQYF. Here the CDR3 DNA reads TGCAGTGCCCTAGGACAGGGTATCCACGAGCAGTACTTC.

The chain couples TRBV10-3 to TRBJ1-6; 7 bases are shared with TRBD1. Germline V gene lookup returns CDR1 ENHRY and CDR2 SYGVKD. The ends lost 6 bases at V and 3 bases at J; junction bases unmatched: 5. This CDR3 has 15 amino acids. The CDR3 bases are TGTGCCATCAGACGGGACAGAAGCTATAATTCACCCCTCCACTTT. Translated, it gives CAIRRDRSYNSPLHF.

The DNA of the CDR3 is TGTGCCAGCAGTTACCAGGGTGCGGCGGCGTATAGCAATCAGCCCCAGCATTTT. This sequence encodes CASSYQGAAAYSNQPQHF. This sequence joins TRBV6-6 and TRBJ1-5, with D possibly being TRBD1 (5 bases). Germline V gene sequence: CDR1 MNHNY, CDR2 SVGAGI (reference sequence). CDR3 length equals 18 residues. Between the trimmed V and J ends, which lost 2 bases and 0 bases, there was a span of 17 bases.

This clonotype has a handful of counts. The chain combines TRBV6-1 with TRBJ1-3, with a tentative D call TRBD1 (5 bases). This CDR3 contains 16 residues. Germline V gene data show CDR1 as MNHNS and CDR2 as SASEGT. V dropped 6 bases and J dropped 0 bases, with 15 bases sitting between them. CDR3 sequence (DNA): TGTGCCAGCAGGGGAACCAGGGCAACCTCTGGAAACACCATATATTTT. It is translated as CASRGTRATSGNTIYF.

The chain employs TRBV29-1 and TRBJ2-3; 12 nucleotides line up with TRBD2. The CDR3 loop spans 16 amino acids. Germline CDR1 reads SQVTM; CDR2 reads ANQGSEA. Trimming cost V 1 base and J 4 bases; bases outside gene matches: 6. The CDR3 sequence: CSVEGSSGGAADTQYF. CDR3 nucleotides: TGCAGCGTTGAAGGTTCTAGCGGGGGGGCCGCAGATACGCAGTATTTT.

This clonotype was detected many times. CDR3: CASSDKVGDTQYF. CDR3 in DNA: TGTGCCAGCAGCGATAAAGTTGGAGATACGCAGTATTTT. V usage is TRBV5-4 and J usage is TRBJ2-3; D gene ambiguous. CDR1 and CDR2 from the germline V gene are SGHNT and YYREEE (reference sequence). V was trimmed by 4 bases and J by 5 bases, leaving 11 bases between them. This CDR3 comprises 13 residues.

A few counts support this clonotype. The CDR3 is CSARDRDRGRETQYF. CDR3 in DNA: TGCAGTGCTAGAGACCGGGACAGGGGGCGCGAGACCCAGTACTTC. This chain links TRBV20-1 with TRBJ2-5; TRBD1 matches at 12 bases. The CDR3 spans 15 residues. From germline, CDR1 is DFQATT and CDR2 SNEGSKA (reference sequence). V was pared by 0 bases and J by 5 bases, with 4 bases of the junction left unmatched.

V gene TRBV4-1 combines with J gene TRBJ1-1, with a weak D call TRBD1 (6 bases). This CDR3 spans 15 amino acids. V was cut by 4 bases and J by 1 base, with 13 bases left in between. Germline V lookup: CDR1 MGHRA, CDR2 YSYEKL. CDR3 protein: CASSRTPGQNTEAFF. CDR3 sequence (DNA): TGCGCCAGCAGCCGCACACCGGGACAGAACACTGAAGCTTTCTTT.

This clonotype was detected ten times or more. The genes are TRBV20-1 and TRBJ2-7; TRBD1 agrees at 7 bases. The ends lost 0 bases at V and 1 base at J; junction bases unmatched: 12. The CDR3 totals 17 residues. Germline CDR1 and CDR2: DFQATT and SNEGSKA (reference sequence). CDR3 sequence reads: CSARDGKPGTESYEQYF. In DNA form, the CDR3 reads TGCAGTGCTAGAGATGGGAAGCCCGGGACAGAGTCCTACGAGCAGTACTTC.

The CDR3 loop reads CASSQELSGTGELFF. The CDR3, as DNA: TGCGCCAGCAGCCAAGAACTGTCAGGCACCGGGGAGCTGTTTTTT. The rearrangement uses TRBV4-1 and TRBJ2-2, with no clear D. Germline loops: CDR1 MGHRA, CDR2 YSYEKL. This CDR3 is built from 15 residues. Trimming cost V 0 bases and J 4 bases, with 9 bases left between them.

This clonotype was detected a few times. This chain links TRBV15 with TRBJ2-5; 7 bases match TRBD1. V lost 6 bases and J lost 2; bases outside the gene matches: 6. Per the germline V gene, CDR1 is LNHNV and CDR2 is YYDKDF (reference sequence). CDR3 length equals 14 residues. The CDR3 loop reads CATSEGAEQETQYF. Written as DNA, the CDR3 is TGTGCCACCAGTGAGGGGGCAGAGCAAGAGACCCAGTACTTC.